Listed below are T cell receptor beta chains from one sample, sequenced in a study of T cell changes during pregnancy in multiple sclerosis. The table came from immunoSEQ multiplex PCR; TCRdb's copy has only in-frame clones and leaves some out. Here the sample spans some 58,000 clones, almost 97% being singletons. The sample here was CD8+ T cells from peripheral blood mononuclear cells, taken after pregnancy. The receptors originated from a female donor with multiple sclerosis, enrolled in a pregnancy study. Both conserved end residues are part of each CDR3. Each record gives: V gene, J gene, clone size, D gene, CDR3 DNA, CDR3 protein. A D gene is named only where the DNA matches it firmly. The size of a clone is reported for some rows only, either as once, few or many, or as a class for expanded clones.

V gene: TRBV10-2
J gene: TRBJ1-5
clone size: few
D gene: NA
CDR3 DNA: TGCGCCAGCAGTGAGTTTAGGGGAAGTCAGCCCCAGCATTTT
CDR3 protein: CASSEFRGSQPQHF

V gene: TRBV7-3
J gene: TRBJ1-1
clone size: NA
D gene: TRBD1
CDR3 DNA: TGTGCCAGCAGCCCGTACGTCGACAGGGACACTGAAGCTTTCTTT
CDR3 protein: CASSPYVDRDTEAFF

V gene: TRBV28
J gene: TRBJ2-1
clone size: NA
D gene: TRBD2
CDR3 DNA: TGTGCCAGCAGTGGGGGTAGCGGGAGGATTAGAAATGAGCAGTTCTTC
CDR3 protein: CASSGGSGRIRNEQFF

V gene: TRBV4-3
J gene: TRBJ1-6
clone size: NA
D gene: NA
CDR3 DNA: TGCGCCAGCAGCCAATTTCGGGATTCACCCCTCCACTTT
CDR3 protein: CASSQFRDSPLHF

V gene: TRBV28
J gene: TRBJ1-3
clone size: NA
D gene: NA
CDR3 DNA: TGTGCCAGCAGTCTCTGGGGGGCTGGAAACACCATATATTTT
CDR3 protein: CASSLWGAGNTIYF

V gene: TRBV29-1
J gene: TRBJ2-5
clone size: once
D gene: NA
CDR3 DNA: TGCAGCGTTGTTTTTTTGGGGCAGTCCAAGGAGACCCAGTACTTC
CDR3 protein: CSVVFLGQSKETQYF

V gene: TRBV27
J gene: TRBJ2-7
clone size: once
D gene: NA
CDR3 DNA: TGTGCCAGCAGTTTATATGGCCCCTCCTACGAGCAGTACTTC
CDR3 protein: CASSLYGPSYEQYF

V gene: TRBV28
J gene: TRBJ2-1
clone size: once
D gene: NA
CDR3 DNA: TGTGCCAGCAGTTTTATCCGATCCTCGGACAATGAGCAGTTCTTC
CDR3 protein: CASSFIRSSDNEQFF

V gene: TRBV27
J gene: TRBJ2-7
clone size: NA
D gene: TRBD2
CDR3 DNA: TGTGCCAGCAGTTTAGGACTAGCGGGAGAAGCCTACGAGCAGTACTTC
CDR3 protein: CASSLGLAGEAYEQYF

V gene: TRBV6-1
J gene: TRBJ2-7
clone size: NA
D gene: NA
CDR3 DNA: TGTGCCAGCAGTGAAGGGCCGTACGATACCTACGAGCAGTACTTC
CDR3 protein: CASSEGPYDTYEQYF

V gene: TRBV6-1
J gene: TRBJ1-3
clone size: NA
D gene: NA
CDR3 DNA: TGTGCCAGCAGTACCTCAGACAGTGGAAACACCATATATTTT
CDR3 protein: CASSTSDSGNTIYF

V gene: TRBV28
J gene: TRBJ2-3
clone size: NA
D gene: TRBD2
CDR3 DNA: TGTGCCAGCAGTCTCCTAGCGGGAGGAAGGACAGATACGCAGTATTTT
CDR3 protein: CASSLLAGGRTDTQYF

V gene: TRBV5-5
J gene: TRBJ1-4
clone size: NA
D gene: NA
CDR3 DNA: TGTGCCAGCAGCTTGTTATTATTGGGAGATGAAAAACTGTTTTTT
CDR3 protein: CASSLLLLGDEKLFF

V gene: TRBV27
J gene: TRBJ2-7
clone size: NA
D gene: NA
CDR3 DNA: TGTGCCAGCAGTTTCGGAGGACCCCTCTACGAGCAGTACTTC
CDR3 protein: CASSFGGPLYEQYF

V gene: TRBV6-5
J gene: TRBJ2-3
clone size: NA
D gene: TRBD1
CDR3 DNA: TGTGCCAGCAGTTACCTAGGGACAGGGGGAGATACGCAGTATTTT
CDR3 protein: CASSYLGTGGDTQYF

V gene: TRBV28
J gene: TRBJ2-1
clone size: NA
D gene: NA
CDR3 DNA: TGTGCCAGCAACGGGGACTACAATGAGCAGTTCTTC
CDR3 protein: CASNGDYNEQFF

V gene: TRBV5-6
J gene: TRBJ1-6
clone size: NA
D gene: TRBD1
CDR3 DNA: TGTGCCAGCAGCTGGGACAGGTCCCATAATTCACCCCTCCACTTT
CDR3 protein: CASSWDRSHNSPLHF

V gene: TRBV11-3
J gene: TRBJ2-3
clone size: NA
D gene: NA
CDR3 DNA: TGTGCCAGCAGCGAGGGCTCCTTTAATACGCAGTATTTT
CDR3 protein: CASSEGSFNTQYF

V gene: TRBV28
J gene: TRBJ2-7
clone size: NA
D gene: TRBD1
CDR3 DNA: TGTGCCAGCAGCTTATCGGGGACAGCCGTCTACGAGCAGTACTTC
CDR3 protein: CASSLSGTAVYEQYF